The source of this T cell receptor beta chain is a study of T cell responses to AZD1222 COVID-19 vaccine. Study observations and caveats: The donor cohort was predominantly white British with a female majority, and clonal diversity may have been underestimated. With dominance at 160-218 and 743-854, vaccine-associated CD4 TCRs spanned spike.

The assay was immunoSEQ multiplex PCR, and TCRdb's table has in-frame clones only and misses some. This table holds 150,000 to 200,000 clones, about nine tenths found once. V was shortened by 0 bases and J by 2 bases, with 5 bases between the two germline ends. This CDR3 is built from 13 residues. The germline V gene has CDR1 SGHRS and CDR2 YFSETQ. In the case of this clone: Its antigen is unknown.

The V gene is TRBV5-1, the J gene TRBJ2-5; D gene unclear. The sample here was peripheral blood, taken on day 0 of MenACWY control vaccination. The clonotype originates from an adult in good health. DNA for the CDR3: TGCGCCAGCAGCTTGGCCCTTCAAGAGACCCAGTACTTC. Translating gives CASSLALQETQYF. Complete variable domain (other parts from reference TRBV5-1 and TRBJ2-5): KAGVTQTPRYLIKTRGQQVTLSCSPISGHRSVSWYQQTPGQGLQFLFEYFSETQRNKGNFPGRFSGRQFSNSRSEMNVSTLELGDSALYLCASSLALQETQYFGPGTRLLVL.